The 24 T cell receptor beta chains given below trace back to one sample, sequenced in a study of identical twins. TCRdb re-called the 5' RACE reads with MiXCR, one entry per CDR3 protein. The sample includes hundreds of thousands of distinct CDR3 sequences, more than 6.5% of them seen just once. These data also formed part of another study, on yellow fever vaccine responses in identical twins.

The sequenced sample was PBMCs. The source of these receptors is a woman between 18 and 30 years old in good health.

This clonotype was detected only a few times. The genes are TRBV6-2 or TRBV6-3 and TRBJ1-2; no reliable D call. The CDR3 loop spans 16 amino acids. The germline gives CDR1 MNHEY, CDR2 SVGEGT. V dropped 7 bases and J dropped 3 bases, with 21 bases sitting between them. The DNA of the CDR3 is TGTGCCAGCATGGAAAACTCTGAGCGCCGGTACTATGGCTACACCTTC. Its protein is CASMENSERRYYGYTF.

The chain employs TRBV10-3 and TRBJ2-5; 8 nucleotides agree with TRBD2. The CDR3 loop spans 14 amino acids. Germline V lookup: CDR1 ENHRY, CDR2 SYGVKD. J lost 5 bases, V lost 8 bases, and 10 bases had no gene match. DNA for the CDR3: TGTGCCATCGCAAGCGGGGGAAGCGGGGAGACCCAGTACTTC. Amino acids: CAIASGGSGETQYF.

There are a few counts of this clonotype. V and J are TRBV10-3 and TRBJ1-4, with no clear D. V was clipped by 4 bases and J by 3 bases, with 6 bases between them. CDR1 and CDR2 (germline): ENHRY, SYGVKD. This CDR3 comprises 13 residues. The CDR3 DNA follows: TGTGCCATCAGTGTCCAGGCTAATGAAAAACTGTTTTTT. Amino acids: CAISVQANEKLFF.

J is TRBJ2-3 and V is TRBV9; unclear D gene. Between the trimmed V and J ends, which lost 2 bases and 3 bases, there was a span of 7 bases. The CDR3 contains 13 residues. Germline lookup yields CDR1 SGDLS and CDR2 YYNGEE. The CDR3 is CASSVLDTDTQYF. CDR3 DNA sequence: TGTGCCAGCAGCGTCCTAGATACAGATACGCAGTATTTT.

This clonotype was recorded a few times. The chain couples TRBV28 to TRBJ2-7, with 10 bases matching TRBD2. The junction had 12 bases not matched to a gene; V was cut back by 2 bases and J by 5 bases. CDR1 MDHEN and CDR2 SYDVKM come from the germline V gene. This CDR3 spans 17 amino acids. The CDR3 region is CASSLRPSGRARNEQYF. CDR3 in DNA: TGTGCCAGCAGTTTAAGGCCGAGCGGGAGGGCCCGGAACGAGCAGTACTTC.

This chain uses TRBV7-9 with TRBJ2-5, with TRBD2 identical over 12 bases. This CDR3 has 16 residues. V shed 5 bases, J shed 5 bases, and the junction held 9 bases outside the gene matches. Germline CDR1 is SEHNR and CDR2 is FQNEAQ (reference sequence). CDR3 protein: CASSVTSGSVRETQYF. CDR3 bases: TGTGCCAGCAGCGTGACTAGCGGGAGCGTGAGGGAGACCCAGTACTTC.

In this sample, this clonotype turned up many times. The chain uses TRBV12-3 or TRBV12-4 and TRBJ2-5; 9 bases are a match to TRBD1. V trimming: 5 bases; J trimming: 4 bases; junction bases outside the gene matches: 8. This CDR3 is built from 15 residues. The DNA for the CDR3 is TGTGCCAGCAGTCAGGGACAGGGTCAGGCAGAGACCCAGTACTTC. Translated: CASSQGQGQAETQYF.

This clonotype was observed at least ten times. The chain combines TRBV29-1 with TRBJ2-7; possible D gene TRBD2, 5 bases. Deletions cut 5 bases from V and 5 bases from J, with 19 bases between. Germline V gives CDR1 SQVTM, CDR2 ANQGSEA. This CDR3 region has 14 residues. In DNA form, the CDR3 reads TGCAGCGTTAAGGAGGACCTTCGCTCTAACGAGCAGTACTTC. Protein sequence: CSVKEDLRSNEQYF.

This clonotype turned up a few times. The chain couples TRBV30 to TRBJ1-1; 7 bases agree with TRBD1. Germline loops: CDR1 GTSNPN, CDR2 SVGIG (reference sequence). The CDR3 runs 13 residues. With 2 bases clipped from V and 6 bases from J, the junction kept 6 bases outside the gene matches. DNA for the CDR3: TGTGCCTGGAGTAGGCAGGGGGACGCTGAAGCTTTCTTT. As protein: CAWSRQGDAEAFF.

The J gene is TRBJ2-5, the V gene TRBV6-1, with TRBD2 matching over 7 bases. The length of the CDR3 is 15 residues. The germline CDR1 and CDR2 sequences are MNHNS and SASEGT. V shed 2 bases and J 3 bases; nucleotides not matched to a gene: 6. In nucleotides, the CDR3 is TGTGCCAGCAGTGAAAGCGGGGTAGTGGAAGAGACCCAGTACTTC. Translation: CASSESGVVEETQYF.

The count of this clonotype is one. One base away lies a much larger clone, so this may be a sequencing read error. The chain recombines TRBV11-2 with TRBJ2-3, with 7 nucleotides matching TRBD2. The CDR3 covers 17 residues. Germline trimming cut 5 bases from V and 0 bases from J; bases unmatched to any gene: 11. Germline V gives CDR1 SGHAT, CDR2 FQNNGV. The CDR3 sequence: CASSIQITSASTDTQYF. CDR3 bases: TGTGCCAGCAGCATTCAGATAACTAGCGCAAGCACAGATACGCAGTATTTT.

The chain combines TRBV24-1 with TRBJ2-1, with D tentatively TRBD1 (6 bases). Germline CDR1 and CDR2: KGHDR and SFDVKD. V dropped 4 bases and J dropped 3 bases, with 15 bases sitting between them. This CDR3 has 16 amino acids. CDR3 nucleotide sequence: TGTGCCACCAGTGACTCTAAACAGGGTGTCTACAATGAGCAGTTCTTC. Protein sequence: CATSDSKQGVYNEQFF.

The chain uses TRBV28 and TRBJ2-6, with 8 bases identical to TRBD1. The length of the CDR3 is 18 residues. Unmatched junction bases numbered 8, after V lost 4 bases and J lost 0 bases. Germline assignment: CDR1 MDHEN and CDR2 SYDVKM. The CDR3 DNA follows: TGTGCCAGCAGTTCCCCCGGGACAGGACGCTCTGGGGCCAACGTCCTGACTTTC. It yields the protein CASSSPGTGRSGANVLTF.

This chain joins TRBV30 and TRBJ2-1; D remains ambiguous. This CDR3 contains 13 residues. V was pared by 4 bases and J by 6 bases, with 13 bases between. CDR1 is GTSNPN and CDR2 is SVGIG in the germline V gene (reference sequence). CDR3 loop: CAWTGQAGNEQFF. The CDR3 DNA reads TGTGCCTGGACTGGTCAGGCAGGCAATGAGCAGTTCTTC.

A few counts support this clonotype. V usage is TRBV5-1 and J usage is TRBJ2-7; no clear D. This CDR3 contains 16 residues. V was trimmed by 3 bases and J by 1 base, leaving 17 bases between them. In germline, CDR1 is SGHRS, CDR2 YFSETQ. This CDR3 is CASSYGVGPGSYEQYF. DNA for the CDR3: TGCGCCAGCAGCTATGGGGTGGGCCCAGGATCCTACGAGCAGTACTTC.

This clonotype occurred a few times. The V and J genes are TRBV6-5 and TRBJ2-3, with 7 bases that match TRBD2. The CDR3 consists of 16 residues. Per the germline V gene, CDR1 is MNHEY and CDR2 is SVGAGI. V was clipped by 4 bases and J by 2 bases; unmatched bases: 9. CDR3 region: CASSSPREALTDTQYF. CDR3 nucleotides: TGTGCCAGCAGTTCTCCTCGGGAGGCCCTCACAGATACGCAGTATTTT.

This clonotype appeared a few times. V usage is TRBV3-1 and J usage is TRBJ2-1, with 10 positions matching TRBD2. The V gene's germline CDR1 is LGHDT and CDR2 YNNKEL (reference sequence). The length of the CDR3 is 16 residues. With 2 bases clipped from V and 2 bases from J, the junction kept 3 bases outside the gene matches. The CDR3 DNA sequence: TGTGCCAGCAGCCAATACCTAGCGGGAGCCTACAATGAGCAGTTCTTC. Translation gives CASSQYLAGAYNEQFF.

The V and J genes are TRBV20-1 and TRBJ2-7; D remains unclear. The ends were cut back, 0 bases at V and 3 bases at J, with 6 bases in the middle. The CDR3 has 12 amino acids. Germline V gene data show CDR1 as DFQATT and CDR2 as SNEGSKA (reference sequence). In DNA form, the CDR3 reads TGCAGTGCTAGAGATCACGACTACGAGCAGTACTTC. Translating it yields CSARDHDYEQYF.

The table lists this clonotype with a few counts. The V and J genes are TRBV29-1 and TRBJ2-5, with unresolved D. There are 12 residues in the CDR3. The germline V gene has CDR1 SQVTM and CDR2 ANQGSEA. Trimming removed 4 bases at V and 0 bases at J, with 6 bases between. CDR3 protein: CSVVGNQETQYF. The CDR3 DNA follows: TGCAGCGTTGTGGGAAACCAAGAGACCCAGTACTTC.

There are a few counts of this clonotype. CDR3 in amino acids: CAISAGADEQYF. The CDR3 DNA follows: TGTGCCATCAGTGCGGGGGCGGACGAGCAGTACTTC. This chain connects TRBV10-3 to TRBJ2-7; D assignment may be TRBD1 or TRBD2 (6 bases each). V was shortened by 4 bases and J by 5 bases, with 9 bases between the two germline ends. Germline V gene data show CDR1 as ENHRY and CDR2 as SYGVKD. The CDR3 sequence is 12 residues long.

The chain uses TRBV28 and TRBJ2-7; 10 bases agree with TRBD2. CDR1 is MDHEN, CDR2 SYDVKM, per germline. The trim removed 7 bases at V and 2 bases at J, leaving 8 bases unmatched. The CDR3 contains 15 residues. For the CDR3, the DNA is TGTGCCAGCATTTCTAGCGGGAGTATCGCCTACGAGCAGTACTTC. Translated, it gives CASISSGSIAYEQYF.

J is TRBJ2-2 and V is TRBV10-3; D uncertain. CDR1 and CDR2 from the germline V gene are ENHRY and SYGVKD. V lost 7 bases to trimming and J lost 0 bases, with 18 bases between them. This CDR3 has 17 residues. The chain's CDR3 is CAIKPLDRSTNTGELFF. CDR3 DNA: TGTGCCATCAAGCCCTTGGATAGGTCAACGAACACCGGGGAGCTGTTTTTT.

The J gene is TRBJ2-1, the V gene TRBV15; 9 nucleotides line up with TRBD1. Unmatched junction bases numbered 13, after V lost 4 bases and J lost 9 bases. The germline CDR1 and CDR2 sequences are LNHNV and YYDKDF (reference sequence). This CDR3 region has 16 residues. CDR3 coding DNA: TGTGCCACCAGCACCGGAATCCCAACAGGGGGCGGTGAGCAGTTCTTC. This encodes CATSTGIPTGGGEQFF. The variable domain in full, completed from reference TRBV15 and TRBJ2-1, reads DAMVIQNPRYQVTQFGKPVTLSCSQTLNHNVMYWYQQKSSQAPKLLFHYYDKDFNNEADTPDNFQSRRPNTSFCFLDIRSPGLGDTAMYLCATSTGIPTGGGEQFFGPGTRLTVL.

V is TRBV7-2 and J is TRBJ2-3; D may be TRBD1 or TRBD2 (5 bases each). This CDR3 is 16 amino acids long. V was shortened by 2 bases and J by 4 bases, with 16 bases between the two germline ends. CDR1 and CDR2 (germline): SGHTA, FQGNSA. CDR3 amino acids: CASSLFGAQRSDTQYF. The CDR3, as DNA: TGTGCCAGCAGCTTATTTGGGGCTCAGCGGTCAGATACGCAGTATTTT.